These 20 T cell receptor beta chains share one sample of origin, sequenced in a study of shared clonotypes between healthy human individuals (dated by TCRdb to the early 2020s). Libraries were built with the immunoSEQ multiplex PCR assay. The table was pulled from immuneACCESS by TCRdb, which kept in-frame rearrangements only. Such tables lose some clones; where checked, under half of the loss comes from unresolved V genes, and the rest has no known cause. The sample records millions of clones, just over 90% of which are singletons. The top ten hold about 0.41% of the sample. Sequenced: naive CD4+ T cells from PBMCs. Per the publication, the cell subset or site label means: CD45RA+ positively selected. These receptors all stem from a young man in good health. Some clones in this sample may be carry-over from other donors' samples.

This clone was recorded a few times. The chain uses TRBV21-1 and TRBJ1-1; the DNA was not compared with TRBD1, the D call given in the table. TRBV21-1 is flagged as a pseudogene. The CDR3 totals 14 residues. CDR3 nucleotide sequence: TGTGCCAGCAGCACGAGGACAGGTGACACTGAAGCTTTCTTT. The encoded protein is CASSTRTGDTEAFF.

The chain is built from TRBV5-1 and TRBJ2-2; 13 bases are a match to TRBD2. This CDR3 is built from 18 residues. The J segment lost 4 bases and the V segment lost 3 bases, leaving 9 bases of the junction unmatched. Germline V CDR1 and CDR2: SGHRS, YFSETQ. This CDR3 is CASSSRTSGRSITGELFF. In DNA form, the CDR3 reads TGCGCCAGCAGCTCCCGGACTAGCGGGAGATCTATCACCGGGGAGCTGTTTTTT.

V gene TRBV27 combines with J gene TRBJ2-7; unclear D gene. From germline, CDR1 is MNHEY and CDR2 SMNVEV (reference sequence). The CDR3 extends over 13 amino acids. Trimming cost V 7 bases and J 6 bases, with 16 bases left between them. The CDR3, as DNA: TGTGCCAGCACCATGCTGTTGGGCGGCGAGCAGTACTTC. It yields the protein CASTMLLGGEQYF.

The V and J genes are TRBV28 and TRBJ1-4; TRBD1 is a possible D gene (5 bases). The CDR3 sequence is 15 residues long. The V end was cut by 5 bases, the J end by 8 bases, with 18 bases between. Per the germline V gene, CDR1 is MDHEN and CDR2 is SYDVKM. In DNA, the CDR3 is TGTGCCAGCAGTCTCCCCCTCGGGACGGGCGAAAAACTGTTTTTT. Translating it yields CASSLPLGTGEKLFF.

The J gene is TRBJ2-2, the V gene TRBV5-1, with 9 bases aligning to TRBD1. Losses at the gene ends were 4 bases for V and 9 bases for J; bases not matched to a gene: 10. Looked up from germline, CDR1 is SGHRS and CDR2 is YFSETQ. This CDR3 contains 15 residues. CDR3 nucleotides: TGCGCCAGCAGCCCGGTGGGGGACAGGGACCGGGAGCTGTTTTTT. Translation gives CASSPVGDRDRELFF.

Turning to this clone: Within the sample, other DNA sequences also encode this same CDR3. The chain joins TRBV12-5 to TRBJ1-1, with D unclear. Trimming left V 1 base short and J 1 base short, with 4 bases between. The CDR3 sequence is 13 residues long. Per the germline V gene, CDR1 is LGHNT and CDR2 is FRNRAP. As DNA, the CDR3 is TGTGCTAGTGGTTTGGGAGGGAACACTGAAGCTTTCTTT. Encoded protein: CASGLGGNTEAFF. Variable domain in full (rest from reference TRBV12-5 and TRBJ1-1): DARVTQTPRHKVTEMGQEVTMRCQPILGHNTVFWYRQTMMQGLELLAYFRNRAPLDDSGMPKDRFSAEMPDATLATLKIQPSEPRDSAVYFCASGLGGNTEAFFGQGTRLTVV.

The CDR3 protein is CASSYRRSSYNEQFF. In DNA, the CDR3 is TGTGCCAGCAGTTATCGGAGGAGCTCCTACAATGAGCAGTTCTTC. The rearrangement links TRBV6-5 to TRBJ2-1; D is perhaps TRBD2 (5 bases). Trimming took off 3 bases at V and 0 bases at J, with 9 bases between the two ends. The CDR3 consists of 15 residues. Per the germline V gene, CDR1 is MNHEY and CDR2 is SVGAGI.

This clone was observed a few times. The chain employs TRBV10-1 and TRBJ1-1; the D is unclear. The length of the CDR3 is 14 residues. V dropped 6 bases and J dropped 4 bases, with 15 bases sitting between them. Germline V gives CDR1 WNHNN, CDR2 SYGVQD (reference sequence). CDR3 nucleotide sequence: TGCGCCAGCAGATACGACTTGATGAGCACTGAAGCTTTCTTT. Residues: CASRYDLMSTEAFF.

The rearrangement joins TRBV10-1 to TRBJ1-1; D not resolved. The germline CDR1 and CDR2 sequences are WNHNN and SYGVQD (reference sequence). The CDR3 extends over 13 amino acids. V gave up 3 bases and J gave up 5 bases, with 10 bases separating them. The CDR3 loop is CASSDKGGTEAFF. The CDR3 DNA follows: TGCGCCAGCAGTGACAAGGGAGGGACTGAAGCTTTCTTT.

The DNA for the CDR3 is TGTGCCAGAAGCCTGACGACAACAGATACGCAGTATTTT. As protein: CARSLTTTDTQYF. This chain uses TRBV5-3 with TRBJ2-3; D gene uncertain. TRBV5-3 is noted as an ORF with a role that remains uncertain. Trimming removed 4 bases from V and 3 bases from J, with 9 bases in between. The CDR3 sequence is 13 residues long.

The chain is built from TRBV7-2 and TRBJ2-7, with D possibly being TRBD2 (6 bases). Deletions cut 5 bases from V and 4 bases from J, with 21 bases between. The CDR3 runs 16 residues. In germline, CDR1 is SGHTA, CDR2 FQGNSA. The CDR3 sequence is CASSPQGGSRLYEQYF. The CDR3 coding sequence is TGTGCCAGCAGCCCCCAGGGAGGTAGCCGCCTTTACGAGCAGTACTTC.

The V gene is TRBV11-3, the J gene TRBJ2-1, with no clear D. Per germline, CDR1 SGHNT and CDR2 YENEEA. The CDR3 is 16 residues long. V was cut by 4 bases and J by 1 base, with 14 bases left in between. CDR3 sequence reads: CASSSPTTPSYNEQFF. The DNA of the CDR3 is TGTGCCAGCAGCTCCCCGACGACTCCGTCCTACAATGAGCAGTTCTTC.

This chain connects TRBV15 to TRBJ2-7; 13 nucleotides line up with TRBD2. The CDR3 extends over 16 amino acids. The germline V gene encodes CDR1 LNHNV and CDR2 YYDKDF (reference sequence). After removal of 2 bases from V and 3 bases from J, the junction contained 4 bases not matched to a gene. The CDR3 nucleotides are TGTGCCACCAGCAGACGGGGACTAGCGGGAATCTACGAGCAGTACTTC. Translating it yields CATSRRGLAGIYEQYF.

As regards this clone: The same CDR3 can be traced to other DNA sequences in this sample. CDR3 protein: CASSVAGRSTDTQYF. DNA for the CDR3: TGTGCCAGCAGCGTAGCTGGCCGGAGCACAGATACGCAGTATTTT. The rearrangement joins TRBV9 to TRBJ2-3; D unresolved. Per the germline V gene, CDR1 is SGDLS and CDR2 is YYNGEE. The CDR3 contains 15 residues. The V end was cut by 0 bases, the J end by 0 bases, with 8 bases between.

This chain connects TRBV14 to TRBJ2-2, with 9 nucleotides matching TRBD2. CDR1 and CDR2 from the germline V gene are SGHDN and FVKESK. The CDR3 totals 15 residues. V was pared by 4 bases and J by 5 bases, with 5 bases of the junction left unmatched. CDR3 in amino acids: CASSPVLAGTGELFF. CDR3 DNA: TGTGCCAGCAGCCCGGTCCTAGCGGGGACCGGGGAGCTGTTTTTT. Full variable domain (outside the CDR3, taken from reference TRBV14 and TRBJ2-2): EAGVTQFPSHSVIEKGQTVTLRCDPISGHDNLYWYRRVMGKEIKFLLHFVKESKQDESGMPNNRFLAERTGGTYSTLKVQPAELEDSGVYFCASSPVLAGTGELFFGEGSRLTVL.

The CDR3 DNA sequence: TGTGCCAGCAGTGAAGGTTCAGGACAGCCCCAGCATTTT. Its protein is CASSEGSGQPQHF. The chain employs TRBV6-1 and TRBJ1-5; D remains unclear. This CDR3 is 13 amino acids long. Trimming stripped 1 base from V and 7 bases from J, with 8 bases between. The germline V gene has CDR1 MNHNS and CDR2 SASEGT.

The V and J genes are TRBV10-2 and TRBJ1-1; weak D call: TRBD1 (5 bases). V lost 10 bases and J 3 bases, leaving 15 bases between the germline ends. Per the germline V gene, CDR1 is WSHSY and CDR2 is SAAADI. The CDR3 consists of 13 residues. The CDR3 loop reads CATQGSKYTEAFF. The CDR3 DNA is TGCGCCACGCAGGGATCCAAGTACACTGAAGCTTTCTTT.

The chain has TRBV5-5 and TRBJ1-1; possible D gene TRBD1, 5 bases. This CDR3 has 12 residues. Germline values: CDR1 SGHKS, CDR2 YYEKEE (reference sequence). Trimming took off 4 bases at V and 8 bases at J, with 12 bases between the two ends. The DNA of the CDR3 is TGTGCCAGCAGCACCGACAGTCCCGAAGCTTTCTTT. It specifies CASSTDSPEAFF.

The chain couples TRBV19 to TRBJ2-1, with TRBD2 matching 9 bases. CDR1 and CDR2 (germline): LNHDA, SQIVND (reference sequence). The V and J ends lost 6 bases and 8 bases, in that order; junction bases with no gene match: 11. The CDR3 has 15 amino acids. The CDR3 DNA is TGTGCCAGTAGCGCGAGGCGGGAGGGCCCAGATGAGCAGTTCTTC. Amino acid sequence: CASSARREGPDEQFF.

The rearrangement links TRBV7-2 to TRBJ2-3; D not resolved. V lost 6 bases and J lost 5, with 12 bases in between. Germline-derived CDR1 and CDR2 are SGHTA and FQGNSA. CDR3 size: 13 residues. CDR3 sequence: CASSPSVEDTQYF. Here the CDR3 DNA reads TGTGCCAGCAGTCCCTCGGTAGAAGATACGCAGTATTTT.